The 23 T cell receptor beta chains below were found in one sample sequenced in a study of T and B cells in COVID-19 patients. TRB was amplified from about 260-540 ng of blood genomic DNA. Multiplex PCR with BIOMED2 TRB-A/B primer pools amplified TRB rearrangements. TCRdb fed the multiplex PCR reads into MiXCR, producing one record per CDR3 protein. Of 2,000 to 2,500 distinct CDR3 sequences in the sample, about 28% were seen once. Sequencing was performed on blood. The receptor source for this set is a human donor with active COVID-19.

This clonotype was seen a few times. The J gene is TRBJ2-1, the V gene TRBV6-5; TRBD2 is a possible D gene (5 bases). CDR1 is MNHEY and CDR2 is SVGAGI in the germline V gene. V was trimmed by 5 bases and J by 6 bases, leaving 14 bases between them. The CDR3 totals 14 residues. CDR3: CASSEERVINEQFF. The CDR3 DNA follows: TGTGCCAGCAGTGAAGAGAGGGTAATCAATGAGCAGTTCTTC.

The CDR3 spells CAWSVSATLGRAFF. In DNA, the CDR3 is TGTGCCTGGAGTGTAAGCGCCACCCTGGGGAGAGCTTTCTTT. This chain links TRBV30 with TRBJ1-1; the D is unclear. With 0 bases removed from V and 10 bases from J, the gap between germline ends came to 18 bases. Germline V CDR1 and CDR2: GTSNPN, SVGIG (reference sequence). The CDR3 extends over 14 amino acids.

This clonotype is labeled as medium-sized. This sequence joins TRBV19 and TRBJ1-5; no firm D call. The CDR3 has 16 residues. Per germline, CDR1 LNHDA and CDR2 SQIVND (reference sequence). V dropped 6 bases and J dropped 3 bases, with 18 bases sitting between them. The CDR3 loop is CASSYSSLAYNQPQHF. In nucleotides, the CDR3 is TGTGCCAGTAGCTACTCGTCCCTAGCATACAATCAGCCCCAGCATTTT.

This clonotype occurred a few times. This sequence joins TRBV20-1 and TRBJ1-4; 8 bases match TRBD1. CDR1 and CDR2 (germline): DFQATT, SNEGSKA (reference sequence). The CDR3 is 13 residues long. J lost 7 bases, V lost 6 bases, and 7 bases had no gene match. This CDR3 is CSATQGEGEKLFF. The CDR3 nucleotides read TGCAGTGCCACACAGGGGGAGGGTGAAAAACTGTTTTTT.

In its sample, this clonotype is medium-sized. J is TRBJ2-3 and V is TRBV27; TRBD2 matches at 8 bases. CDR3 size: 15 residues. CDR1 is MNHEY and CDR2 is SMNVEV in the germline V gene (reference sequence). Germline trimming cut 1 base from V and 3 bases from J; bases unmatched to any gene: 3. CDR3 bases: TGTGCCAGCAGTTTATTGGGCGGGGGGACAGATACGCAGTATTTT. The encoded protein is CASSLLGGGTDTQYF.

Regarding this clonotype: It may be a read error: a sequence one base away is much more abundant. This sequence joins TRBV5-6 and TRBJ1-4; TRBD1 might be the D (6 bases). The CDR3 is 14 residues long. Germline values: CDR1 SGHDT, CDR2 YYEEEE. The CDR3 bases are TGTGCCATCAGCTTGGGGGCAGGGGAAGCAAAACTGTTTTTT. Encoded protein: CAISLGAGEAKLFF.

This clonotype is hyperexpanded (1% or more). This chain uses TRBV19 with TRBJ2-5; either TRBD1 or TRBD2 may fit D (5 bases each). V was shortened by 10 bases and J by 1 base, with 13 bases between the two germline ends. This CDR3 contains 13 residues. CDR1 LNHDA and CDR2 SQIVND come from the germline V gene (reference sequence). The CDR3 spells CATSQDFQETQYF. Written as DNA, the CDR3 is TGTGCCACCTCACAGGACTTCCAAGAGACCCAGTACTTC. The entire variable domain, with the rest obtained from reference TRBV19 and TRBJ2-5, is as follows: DGGITQSPKYLFRKEGQNVTLSCEQNLNHDAMYWYRQDPGQGLRLIYYSQIVNDFQKGDIAEGYSVSREKKESFPLTVTSAQKNPTAFYLCATSQDFQETQYFGPGTRLLVL.

This clonotype was seen a single time. A junction end diverges from the germline sequence, so it may reflect a read error. The V gene is TRBV6-5, the J gene TRBJ1-1, with D possibly TRBD1 on 6 matching bases. Germline V gene lookup returns CDR1 MNHEY and CDR2 SVGAGI. This CDR3 has 15 amino acids. For the CDR3, the DNA is TGTGCCAGCAGCCTGATAGGGGGGGCGAACTCTGAAGCTTTCTTT. This gives the protein CASSLIGGANSEAFF.

The rearrangement joins TRBV5-5 to TRBJ2-5; TRBD2 aligns across 10 bases. The CDR3 covers 18 residues. V shed 0 bases, J shed 1 base, and the junction held 9 bases outside the gene matches. Germline CDR1 and CDR2: SGHKS and YYEKEE (reference sequence). The CDR3 protein is CASSLEILGLAIQETQYF. As DNA, the CDR3 is TGTGCCAGCAGCTTGGAGATTCTGGGACTAGCGATCCAAGAGACCCAGTACTTC. Full variable domain (missing parts from reference TRBV5-5 and TRBJ2-5): DAGVTQSPTHLIKTRGQQVTLRCSPISGHKSVSWYQQVLGQGPQFIFQYYEKEERGRGNFPDRFSARQFPNYSSELNVNALLLGDSALYLCASSLEILGLAIQETQYFGPGTRLLVL.

In its sample, this clonotype was seen once. A read error is possible here, since a much larger clone lies one base away. The chain recombines TRBV19 with TRBJ1-4; TRBD1 aligns across 8 bases. In germline, CDR1 is LNHDA, CDR2 SQIVND (reference sequence). This CDR3 has 15 amino acids. The CDR3: CASGIASRGPEKLFF. The CDR3 region has the DNA TGTGCCAGTGGTATAGCCTCCAGGGGGCCCGAAAAACTGTTTTTT.

The rearrangement uses TRBV20-1 and TRBJ2-2; TRBD2 agrees at 14 bases. The V gene end was trimmed by 6 bases and the J gene end by 0 bases; junction bases not matched to a gene: 9. CDR1 DFQATT and CDR2 SNEGSKA come from the germline V gene (reference sequence). This CDR3 contains 18 residues. CDR3 amino acids: CSAGGKGLAGANTGELFF. CDR3 sequence (DNA): TGCAGTGCGGGGGGGAAGGGACTAGCGGGAGCGAACACCGGGGAGCTGTTTTTT.

The gene calls are TRBV24-1 and TRBJ2-1, with TRBD2 matching 7 bases. The V gene's germline CDR1 is KGHDR and CDR2 SFDVKD. Germline trimming cut 2 bases from V and 10 bases from J; bases unmatched to any gene: 13. The CDR3 totals 16 residues. The CDR3 bases are TGTGCCACCAGTGATTCGATCGGCGGGAGAATGTACGAGCAGTTCTTC. Translation: CATSDSIGGRMYEQFF.

Worth noting for this clonotype: A single base separates this from a much larger clone, so it may be a read error. V gene TRBV6-5 combines with J gene TRBJ2-1; 8 positions agree with TRBD2. The J call may be mistaken, given a closer DNA end match to TRBJ2-7. CDR1 MNHEY and CDR2 SVGAGI come from the germline V gene. CDR3 length: 15 residues. CDR3: CASTKLAATYNEQYF. For the CDR3, the DNA is TGTGCCAGCACCAAACTAGCGGCGACCTACAATGAGCAGTACTTC.

This clonotype qualifies as medium-sized. V is TRBV27 and J is TRBJ2-2; the match to TRBD2 covers 10 bases. The J segment lost 6 bases and the V segment lost 3 bases, leaving 4 bases of the junction unmatched. CDR3 length: 15 amino acids. Per the germline V gene, CDR1 is MNHEY and CDR2 is SMNVEV (reference sequence). CDR3 DNA: TGTGCCAGCAGTTTGACTAGCGGGTTCTCCGGGGAGCTGTTTTTT. Residues: CASSLTSGFSGELFF.

The table lists this clonotype with a few counts. The chain joins TRBV5-5 to TRBJ2-7, with 12 bases fitting TRBD1. The CDR3 consists of 15 residues. The V gene's germline CDR1 is SGHKS and CDR2 YYEKEE (reference sequence). The V segment lost 3 bases and the J segment 7 bases; nucleotides outside the gene matches: 8. The CDR3 protein is CASSWRDRGLGEQYF. The CDR3 coding sequence is TGTGCCAGCAGCTGGCGGGACAGGGGGCTAGGGGAGCAGTACTTC.

This clonotype was seen a handful of times. The genes are TRBV6-1 and TRBJ1-5; possibly TRBD1 for D (6 bases). CDR1 is MNHNS and CDR2 is SASEGT in the germline V gene. The CDR3 loop spans 17 amino acids. Trimming removed 4 bases at V and 1 base at J, with 17 bases between. The CDR3 is CASSGKTGTMSNQPQHF. The CDR3 DNA is TGTGCCAGCAGTGGAAAGACAGGAACTATGAGCAATCAGCCCCAGCATTTT.

In its sample, this clonotype was seen many times. The chain uses TRBV6-5 and TRBJ2-7; 11 bases map to TRBD2. CDR3 length: 14 amino acids. CDR1 and CDR2 from the germline V gene are MNHEY and SVGAGI. V lost 6 bases, J lost 0 bases, and 1 base stayed unmatched. The CDR3 protein is CASRGLAVSYEQYF. CDR3 nucleotide sequence: TGTGCCAGCAGGGGACTAGCGGTCTCCTACGAGCAGTACTTC.

This clonotype was seen just once. The chain links TRBV7-2 to TRBJ1-1; D is unresolved. V dropped 1 base and J dropped 5 bases, with 11 bases sitting between them. CDR3 length: 14 residues. Germline V gene sequence: CDR1 SGHTA, CDR2 FQGNSA. Here the CDR3 reads CASSLDPLGTEAFF. CDR3 in DNA: TGTGCCAGCAGCTTAGACCCCCTTGGGACTGAAGCTTTCTTT.

This clonotype was detected many times. The gene calls are TRBV5-1 and TRBJ2-6, with TRBD1 identical over 11 bases. Germline assignment: CDR1 SGHRS and CDR2 YFSETQ. Trimming at V came to 4 bases and at J to 4 bases, leaving 4 bases not matched to a gene. This CDR3 is built from 16 residues. Here the CDR3 DNA reads TGCGCCAGCAGCCAGGACAGGGGGCCGGGGGCCAACGTCCTGACTTTC. Translating gives CASSQDRGPGANVLTF.

This clonotype is deemed medium-sized (0.01 to 0.1%). The genes are TRBV18 and TRBJ2-1; 9 bases line up with TRBD2. J lost 4 bases, V lost 2 bases, and 3 bases had no gene match. Germline CDR1 is KGHSH and CDR2 is LQKENI. This CDR3 contains 15 residues. CDR3 sequence: CASSPIAGEYNEQFF. The CDR3 coding sequence is TGTGCCAGCTCACCAATAGCGGGAGAATACAATGAGCAGTTCTTC.

Comment on this clonotype: Germline and junction disagree at one end, which may indicate a read error. This chain connects TRBV5-5 to TRBJ2-7, with D hard to call. CDR1 and CDR2 from the germline V gene are SGHKS and YYEKEE (reference sequence). The CDR3 extends over 14 amino acids. DNA of the CDR3: TGCGCCAGCAGCTTGGGGTTTTACTCCTACGAGCAGTACTTC. It specifies CASSLGFYSYEQYF.

V is TRBV20-1 and J is TRBJ2-6; no definite D call. V lost 5 bases and J 1 base, leaving 6 bases between the germline ends. The CDR3 spans 13 residues. In germline, CDR1 is DFQATT, CDR2 SNEGSKA (reference sequence). The CDR3 spells CSAPNSGANVLTF. The CDR3 DNA reads as TGCAGTGCTCCTAATTCTGGGGCCAACGTCCTGACTTTC.

This clonotype appeared a few times. CDR3 sequence: CASFLVGQPQHF. In nucleotides, the CDR3 is TGTGCCAGTTTCCTGGTCGGGCAGCCCCAGCATTTT. The chain recombines TRBV6-5 with TRBJ1-5; D unresolved. V lost 9 bases and J 7 bases, leaving 13 bases between the germline ends. CDR1 MNHEY and CDR2 SVGAGI come from the germline V gene. This CDR3 contains 12 residues.